The clone carrying this T cell receptor beta chain has ten or more counts. Indicated time point: after trial treatment. Documented treatment: LDRT plus nivolumab, ipilimumab, low-dose cyclophosphamide and aspirin (RACIN trial). The therapy administered to donors comprised nivolumab, ipilimumab, aspirin, low-dose cyclophosphamide and low-dose radiotherapy. cDNA synthesis used a TRAV/TRBV-specific primer set for both chains. The authors ran roughly 20 PCR cycles to amplify TCRs with a constant-region primer and V-primer adapter. TCRdb reprocessed the reads via MiXCR and lists one record per CDR3 protein. Of 95,000 to 100,000 distinct CDR3 sequences in the sample, 20% to 25% were seen once. The record originates from a study of low-dose radiotherapy and immunotherapy resistance in tumors. Study summary: Individuals in Cohort 2 had 1 Gy per fraction every two weeks, adding up to 13 Gy over 26 weeks.

Germline assignment: CDR1 LGHNA and CDR2 YNFKEQ. The V gene end was trimmed by 1 base and the J gene end by 4 bases; junction bases not matched to a gene: 6. There are 17 residues in the CDR3. The starting material was PBMCs, obtained after low-dose radiotherapy plus immunotherapy. This receptor was obtained from a male donor with prostate cancer. This sequence joins TRBV4-2 and TRBJ2-1; 11 positions match TRBD2. This chain's CDR3 is CASSQVYSGGAYNEQFF. As DNA, the CDR3 is TGTGCCAGCAGCCAAGTTTATAGCGGGGGGGCGTACAATGAGCAGTTCTTC.